A selection of T cell receptor beta chains follows, all from one sample in a study of cytomegalovirus exposure and HLA in healthy donors. Only in-frame clones appear in the TCRdb table, and some are missing; sequencing was by immunoSEQ multiplex PCR. This table holds 97,000 or so clones, less than 90% found once. Sequencing was done on a sample of PBMCs. Receptors originate from a man younger than 35 in good health and CMV-seropositive. Each CDR3 is given with its conserved first and last residue.

CDR3 protein,V gene,J gene
CASRAGSINTEAFF,TRBV6-4,TRBJ1-1
CASSQGQGAKEQFF,TRBV4-3,TRBJ2-1
CSVMGAEAFF,TRBV29-1,TRBJ1-1
CASSQDLGVWGQNTGELFF,TRBV4-3,TRBJ2-2
CAASTGSYEKLFF,TRBV28,TRBJ1-4
CASSLGATSGSKEGYEQYF,TRBV7-9,TRBJ2-7
CASARDSPRHDIQYF,TRBV12-5,TRBJ2-4
CASSLNGAGGITGELFF,TRBV7-3,TRBJ2-2
CASTLSSRLLNTGYTF,TRBV19,TRBJ1-2
CASSLETNTYEQYF,TRBV11-3,TRBJ2-7
CASSEALGRRISYEQYF,TRBV6-1,TRBJ2-7
CASSIERRGERGRSYEQYF,TRBV19,TRBJ2-7
CASSHGTSGINEQFF,TRBV4-3,TRBJ2-1